These 20 T cell receptor beta chains share one sample of origin, sequenced in a study of blood T cell repertoires in COVID-19. Sequenced by immunoSEQ multiplex PCR; TCRdb stores in-frame clones only, minus some. The repertoire consists of approximately 300,000 clones, with about 90% occurring once and the leading ten covering about 2%. The sample was peripheral blood. The receptors shown here come from a woman aged 25 to 39 with COVID-19, enrolled during active disease.

V usage is TRBV15 and J usage is TRBJ2-5, with 9 positions matching TRBD2. Trimming at V came to 3 bases and at J to 5 bases, leaving 13 bases not matched to a gene. Germline loops: CDR1 LNHNV, CDR2 YYDKDF (reference sequence). This CDR3 is 17 amino acids long. The CDR3 DNA reads as TGTGCCACCAGCAGGGGTTTCACGCGGGGGGGCGGTGAGACCCAGTACTTC. Amino acid sequence: CATSRGFTRGGGETQYF.

CDR3 nucleotide sequence: TGTGCCAGCAGTTTCACAGGGACCAACTATGGCTACACCTTC. Protein product: CASSFTGTNYGYTF. The chain combines TRBV6-2 or TRBV6-3 with TRBJ1-2; possible D gene TRBD1, 6 bases. The germline gives CDR1 MNHEY, CDR2 SVGEGT. V lost 4 bases to trimming and J lost 2 bases, with 11 bases between them. The CDR3 consists of 14 residues.

The CDR3 sequence: CSVLRGEAFF. The CDR3 nucleotides are TGCAGCGTCCTCAGGGGTGAAGCTTTCTTT. The J gene is TRBJ1-1, the V gene TRBV29-1; possible D gene TRBD1, 6 bases. This CDR3 contains 10 residues. Trimming removed 6 bases at V and 7 bases at J, with 9 bases between. Per the germline V gene, CDR1 is SQVTM and CDR2 is ANQGSEA.

The rearrangement joins TRBV12-3 or TRBV12-4 to TRBJ1-6; D not certain. This CDR3 has 13 residues. V was cut by 3 bases and J by 10 bases, with 10 bases left in between. Here the CDR3 reads CASSLTVNSPLHF. The CDR3 coding sequence is TGTGCCAGCAGTTTGACTGTAAACTCACCCCTCCACTTT.

The chain recombines TRBV7-6 with TRBJ1-4; 7 positions match TRBD1. The germline CDR1 and CDR2 sequences are SGHVS and FNYEAQ. The CDR3 length is 15 residues. The ends lost 5 bases at V and 8 bases at J; junction bases unmatched: 11. The CDR3: CASSLNRGRGEKLFF. CDR3 bases: TGTGCCAGCAGCCTAAACAGGGGAAGGGGCGAAAAACTGTTTTTT.

The chain carries TRBV6-5 and TRBJ1-5; TRBD1 might be the D (6 bases). Trimming took off 6 bases at V and 9 bases at J, with 15 bases between the two ends. Per germline, CDR1 MNHEY and CDR2 SVGAGI. The CDR3 sequence is 13 residues long. CDR3 in amino acids: CASRLTGPAPQHF. The CDR3 DNA reads as TGTGCCAGCAGGTTGACAGGTCCAGCGCCCCAGCATTTT.

The V gene is TRBV7-8, the J gene TRBJ1-6, with 11 bases fitting TRBD1. V was pared by 7 bases and J by 8 bases, with 4 bases of the junction left unmatched. CDR3 length equals 14 residues. Germline V CDR1 and CDR2: SGHVS, FQNEAQ. This CDR3 is CASTRDRGYSPLHF. As DNA, the CDR3 is TGTGCCAGCACCCGGGACAGGGGGTATTCACCCCTCCACTTT.

The CDR3: CASRKTGTNTGELFF. The CDR3 nucleotides are TGTGCCAGCCGAAAGACAGGGACGAACACCGGGGAGCTGTTTTTT. The chain employs TRBV6-5 and TRBJ2-2; 7 bases map to TRBD1. There are 15 residues in the CDR3. The V and J ends lost 8 bases and 0 bases, in that order; junction bases with no gene match: 6. CDR1 is MNHEY, CDR2 SVGAGI, per germline.

This chain connects TRBV18 to TRBJ1-2, with TRBD1 as a possible D gene (6 bases). CDR1 KGHSH and CDR2 LQKENI come from the germline V gene. Between the trimmed V and J ends, which lost 2 bases and 8 bases, there was a span of 18 bases. The CDR3 totals 15 residues. The CDR3 DNA reads TGTGCCAGCTCACCATCTATCAGGGGTATGGAGGGCTACACCTTC. Its protein product is CASSPSIRGMEGYTF. The full variable domain, in which reference TRBV18 and TRBJ1-2 provide the parts outside the CDR3, is NAGVMQNPRHLVRRRGQEARLRCSPMKGHSHVYWYRQLPEEGLKFMVYLQKENIIDESGMPKERFSAEFPKEGPSILRIQQVVRGDSAAYFCASSPSIRGMEGYTFGSGTRLTVV.

The V gene is TRBV7-9, the J gene TRBJ1-2, with 7 bases fitting TRBD1. The germline V gene encodes CDR1 SEHNR and CDR2 FQNEAQ (reference sequence). The CDR3 spans 14 residues. J lost 8 bases, V lost 5 bases, and 11 bases had no gene match. This CDR3 reads CASSPVTGVEGYTF. Here the CDR3 DNA reads TGTGCCAGCAGCCCAGTCACAGGGGTTGAGGGCTACACCTTC.

The V call is TRBV5-1, the J call TRBJ1-1; unclear D gene. Germline V gene lookup returns CDR1 SGHRS and CDR2 YFSETQ. The germline V and J ends were trimmed by 1 base and 0 bases, with 7 bases remaining between them. The CDR3 contains 14 residues. CDR3 sequence (DNA): TGCGCCAGCAGCTTGATACAGATGAACACTGAAGCTTTCTTT. This codes for CASSLIQMNTEAFF.

A single count supports this clone. The V and J genes are TRBV19 and TRBJ1-2; 10 bases match TRBD1. This CDR3 has 16 amino acids. After removal of 5 bases from V and 4 bases from J, the junction contained 10 bases not matched to a gene. CDR1 is LNHDA and CDR2 is SQIVND in the germline V gene (reference sequence). The CDR3 loop is CASSPRTGGIVYGYTF. The CDR3 region has the DNA TGTGCCAGTAGTCCCCGGACAGGGGGGATTGTCTATGGCTACACCTTC.

The gene calls are TRBV3-1 (or the pseudogene TRBV3-2) and TRBJ2-3; tentative D call: TRBD1 (6 bases). Deletions cut 2 bases from V and 0 bases from J, with 15 bases between. CDR3 length equals 17 residues. From germline, CDR1 is LGHDT and CDR2 YNNKEL (reference sequence). CDR3 DNA: TGTGCCAGCAGCCAACTCGGGACACTACCTAGCACAGATACGCAGTATTTT. Translation gives CASSQLGTLPSTDTQYF.

The chain couples TRBV4-1 to TRBJ1-5; 9 bases are a match to TRBD1. V dropped 6 bases and J dropped 7; count of bases not matched to a gene: 4. This CDR3 comprises 13 residues. Germline loops: CDR1 MGHRA, CDR2 YSYEKL. The CDR3 protein is CASSRQGDQPQHF. CDR3 in DNA: TGCGCCAGCAGTCGACAGGGGGACCAGCCCCAGCATTTT.

In its sample, this clone was seen a few times. The chain couples TRBV11-3 to TRBJ1-1; no definite D call. CDR3 length: 13 amino acids. From germline, CDR1 is SGHNT and CDR2 YENEEA. The V end was cut by 3 bases, the J end by 1 base, with 6 bases between. The CDR3 region has the DNA TGTGCCAGCAGCTTTTACAGGAACACTGAAGCTTTCTTT. It specifies CASSFYRNTEAFF.

This chain links TRBV9 with TRBJ2-1; 11 nucleotides line up with TRBD2. This CDR3 region has 16 residues. The ends lost 0 bases at V and 4 bases at J; junction bases unmatched: 3. Germline CDR1 and CDR2: SGDLS and YYNGEE. The CDR3 DNA follows: TGTGCCAGCAGCGTAGGAACTAGCGGGGGATACAATGAGCAGTTCTTC. Its protein product is CASSVGTSGGYNEQFF. Full variable domain (missing parts from reference TRBV9 and TRBJ2-1): DSGVTQTPKHLITATGQRVTLRCSPRSGDLSVYWYQQSLDQGLQFLIQYYNGEERAKGNILERFSAQQFPDLHSELNLSSLELGDSALYFCASSVGTSGGYNEQFFGPGTRLTVL.

The V gene is TRBV7-3, the J gene TRBJ2-1, with D possibly being TRBD2 (6 bases). This CDR3 has 14 residues. The germline CDR1 and CDR2 sequences are SGHTA and FQGTGA. Trimming removed 2 bases at V and 9 bases at J, with 14 bases between. This CDR3 is CASSLSAGYAEQFF. The CDR3 coding sequence is TGTGCCAGCAGCTTATCGGCGGGATACGCTGAGCAGTTCTTC.

The J gene is TRBJ1-5, the V gene TRBV19; no clear D. The CDR3 consists of 16 residues. The V gene's germline CDR1 is LNHDA and CDR2 SQIVND (reference sequence). V lost 3 bases and J lost 9, with 21 bases in between. The CDR3 coding sequence is TGTGCCAGTAGTATCCCCCCTAGTCGGGGAACGGCGCCCCAGCATTTT. It codes for CASSIPPSRGTAPQHF.

As for this clone: Other DNA sequences from this sample encode an identical CDR3 as well. The chain joins TRBV18 to TRBJ1-1, with 7 nucleotides matching TRBD1. This CDR3 comprises 14 residues. The V gene end was trimmed by 3 bases and the J gene end by 1 base; junction bases not matched to a gene: 2. In germline, CDR1 is KGHSH, CDR2 LQKENI. CDR3: CASSPRQGNTEAFF. The CDR3 region has the DNA TGTGCCAGCTCACCTCGACAGGGGAACACTGAAGCTTTCTTT. Filled out from reference TRBV18 and TRBJ1-1, the complete variable domain reads NAGVMQNPRHLVRRRGQEARLRCSPMKGHSHVYWYRQLPEEGLKFMVYLQKENIIDESGMPKERFSAEFPKEGPSILRIQQVVRGDSAAYFCASSPRQGNTEAFFGQGTRLTVV.

The chain links TRBV27 to TRBJ2-1, with 10 bases aligning to TRBD2. The CDR3 is made up of 15 amino acids. Germline CDR1 reads MNHEY; CDR2 reads SMNVEV (reference sequence). V was pared by 7 bases and J by 6 bases, with 9 bases of the junction left unmatched. CDR3 nucleotides: TGTGCCAGCACGCTAGCGGGGGACCACCTCAATGAGCAGTTCTTC. Protein sequence: CASTLAGDHLNEQFF.